A selection of T cell receptor beta chains follows, all from one sample in a study of a mutant IDH1 vaccine in newly diagnosed glioma. TCRdb keeps only in-frame clones here, not all; method: immunoSEQ multiplex PCR. The sample records about 50,000 clones, roughly 84% being singletons. These TCRs are of unknown antigen specificity. Sample: PBMCs, taken from a glioma patient whose treatment included an IDH1 peptide vaccine. These receptor sequences come from a woman younger than 45 with glioma. Some clones in this sample may be carry-over from other donors' samples. Both conserved end residues are part of each CDR3. A D gene is named only where the DNA matches it firmly. Rows may omit the clone size; those that give it use once, few, many or a size class.

J: TRBJ1-1; length: 15; size: .; V: TRBV4-1; D: .; CDR3: CASSPVSPPGTEAFF; DNA: TGCGCCAGCAGCCCGGTCTCCCCGCCCGGGACTGAAGCTTTCTTT
J: TRBJ2-1; length: 15; size: .; V: TRBV29-1; D: .; CDR3: CSAPRATESYNEQFF; DNA: TGCAGCGCCCCCCGTGCGACTGAGTCCTACAATGAGCAGTTCTTC
J: TRBJ2-2; length: 16; size: once; V: TRBV4-1; D: .; CDR3: CASSQVLRADTGELFF; DNA: TGCGCCAGCAGCCAAGTCCTGAGGGCTGACACCGGGGAGCTGTTTTTT
J: TRBJ2-7; length: 14; size: .; V: TRBV11-3; D: TRBD1; CDR3: CASSPSGGPYEQYF; DNA: TGTGCCAGCAGCCCCTCAGGGGGACCCTACGAGCAGTACTTC
J: TRBJ1-1; length: 13; size: .; V: TRBV28; D: .; CDR3: CASSLLIKDEAFF; DNA: TGTGCCAGCAGTTTACTCATCAAAGATGAAGCTTTCTTT
J: TRBJ1-1; length: 14; size: .; V: TRBV19; D: .; CDR3: CASSMGEGHTEAFF; DNA: TGTGCCAGTAGTATGGGGGAAGGGCACACTGAAGCTTTCTTT
J: TRBJ2-1; length: 15; size: .; V: TRBV4-1; D: .; CDR3: CASSHGGFSYNEQFF; DNA: TGCGCCAGCAGCCACGGCGGCTTCTCCTACAATGAGCAGTTCTTC
J: TRBJ2-7; length: 17; size: .; V: TRBV7-8; D: .; CDR3: CASSSGPRERAYYEQYF; DNA: TGTGCCAGCAGCTCAGGGCCCCGGGAGCGGGCATACTACGAGCAGTACTTC
J: TRBJ1-5; length: 14; size: few; V: TRBV28; D: .; CDR3: CASTRGDRNQPQHF; DNA: TGTGCCAGCACACGAGGCGACAGAAATCAGCCCCAGCATTTT
J: TRBJ1-1; length: 11; size: .; V: TRBV19; D: .; CDR3: CASSQGTEAFF; DNA: TGTGCCAGTTCTCAGGGAACTGAAGCTTTCTTT
J: TRBJ2-7; length: 12; size: .; V: TRBV10-1; D: .; CDR3: CASSGTDGEQYF; DNA: TGCGCCAGCAGTGGTACCGATGGCGAGCAGTACTTC
J: TRBJ1-4; length: 14; size: few; V: TRBV19; D: .; CDR3: CASFDRAVNEKLFF; DNA: TGTGCCAGTTTTGACAGAGCCGTCAATGAAAAACTGTTTTTT
J: TRBJ2-4; length: 15; size: .; V: TRBV14; D: TRBD1; CDR3: CASSQGTGYNYIQYF; DNA: TGTGCCAGCAGCCAAGGGACAGGCTATAATTACATTCAGTACTTC
J: TRBJ2-1; length: 18; size: .; V: TRBV27; D: TRBD2; CDR3: CASKKFPLGLGSFNEQFF; DNA: TGTGCCAGCAAAAAATTCCCGCTTGGACTAGGCAGCTTCAATGAGCAGTTCTTC
J: TRBJ1-4; length: 16; size: .; V: TRBV9; D: TRBD1; CDR3: CASSVGQGARVEKLFF; DNA: TGTGCCAGCAGCGTAGGGCAGGGGGCGAGAGTTGAAAAACTGTTTTTT
J: TRBJ2-1; length: 13; size: .; V: TRBV19; D: .; CDR3: CASSVGNNNEQFF; DNA: TGTGCCAGTAGTGTCGGCAACAACAATGAGCAGTTCTTC
J: TRBJ2-7; length: 15; size: .; V: TRBV7-2; D: .; CDR3: CASSLGGALSYEQYF; DNA: TGTGCCAGCAGCTTAGGTGGGGCCCTCTCCTACGAGCAGTACTTC
J: TRBJ2-7; length: 13; size: .; V: TRBV5-8; D: .; CDR3: CASSLIKGSEQYF; DNA: TGTGCCAGCAGCTTGATAAAGGGCTCCGAGCAGTACTTC
J: TRBJ2-2; length: 16; size: once; V: TRBV10-3; D: TRBD1; CDR3: CAISESRTGGTGELFF; DNA: TGTGCCATCAGTGAGTCAAGGACAGGGGGCACCGGGGAGCTGTTTTTT
J: TRBJ1-4; length: 14; size: .; V: TRBV10-1; D: .; CDR3: CASSDGRINEKLFF; DNA: TGCGCCAGCAGTGACGGACGGATAAATGAAAAACTGTTTTTT
J: TRBJ1-1; length: 19; size: .; V: TRBV7-7; D: TRBD1; CDR3: CASSLARTGTSKPHTEAFF; DNA: TGTGCTAGCAGCTTAGCTAGGACAGGAACGAGTAAGCCTCACACTGAAGCTTTCTTT
J: TRBJ1-2; length: 14; size: .; V: TRBV19; D: .; CDR3: CASSMVADLYGYTF; DNA: TGTGCCAGTAGTATGGTTGCAGACCTCTATGGCTACACCTTC
J: TRBJ2-2; length: 15; size: .; V: TRBV7-9; D: .; CDR3: CASSLETLNTGELFF; DNA: TGTGCCAGCAGCTTAGAGACACTGAACACCGGGGAGCTGTTTTTT
J: TRBJ2-1; length: 12; size: .; V: TRBV5-6; D: .; CDR3: CASSVDIREQFF; DNA: TGTGCCAGCAGCGTTGACATTCGTGAGCAGTTCTTC
J: TRBJ2-2; length: 11; size: .; V: TRBV10-1; D: .; CDR3: CASSESGELFF; DNA: TGCGCCAGCAGTGAGTCCGGGGAGCTGTTTTTT
J: TRBJ2-7; length: 13; size: .; V: TRBV2; D: .; CDR3: CAMTGTTHYEQYF; DNA: TGTGCCATGACCGGGACAACTCACTACGAGCAGTACTTC
J: TRBJ2-1; length: 15; size: .; V: TRBV29-1; D: .; CDR3: CSVWGQGRSYNEQFF; DNA: TGCAGCGTTTGGGGGCAGGGAAGATCCTACAATGAGCAGTTCTTC
J: TRBJ2-5; length: 11; size: .; V: TRBV30; D: .; CDR3: CAWTHGLSRYF; DNA: TGTGCCTGGACTCACGGGCTCTCGCGGTACTTC
J: TRBJ2-5; length: 12; size: once; V: TRBV30; D: .; CDR3: CAWRVGQETQYF; DNA: TGTGCCTGGAGAGTGGGCCAAGAGACCCAGTACTTC
J: TRBJ2-7; length: 14; size: once; V: TRBV27; D: .; CDR3: CASSVMGTTYEQYF; DNA: TGTGCCAGCAGTGTGATGGGGACAACCTACGAGCAGTACTTC
J: TRBJ1-4; length: 14; size: few; V: TRBV11-2; D: .; CDR3: CASSKPGTTEKLFF; DNA: TGTGCCAGCAGCAAACCCGGGACAACTGAAAAACTGTTTTTT
J: TRBJ1-5; length: 16; size: .; V: TRBV5-8; D: .; CDR3: CASSPGTTGSNQPQHF; DNA: TGTGCCAGCAGCCCCGGGACAACTGGAAGCAATCAGCCCCAGCATTTT
J: TRBJ1-1; length: 15; size: .; V: TRBV6-1; D: TRBD1; CDR3: CASSTRQGDIAEAFF; DNA: TGTGCCAGCAGTACCCGACAGGGAGATATTGCTGAAGCTTTCTTT
J: TRBJ2-2; length: 16; size: few; V: TRBV5-6; D: .; CDR3: CASSLSAGSNTGELFF; DNA: TGTGCCAGCAGCTTGTCAGCGGGTTCCAACACCGGGGAGCTGTTTTTT
J: TRBJ2-7; length: 15; size: .; V: TRBV19; D: TRBD1; CDR3: CASSTPGTGRAEQYF; DNA: TGTGCCAGTAGTACCCCCGGGACAGGGAGGGCCGAGCAGTACTTC
J: TRBJ2-5; length: 15; size: .; V: TRBV5-1; D: .; CDR3: CASSPGVGPGETQYF; DNA: TGCGCCAGCAGCCCGGGTGTCGGACCCGGGGAGACCCAGTACTTC
J: TRBJ1-1; length: 12; size: few; V: TRBV29-1; D: .; CDR3: CSVPRLNTEAFF; DNA: TGCAGCGTCCCCCGCCTAAACACTGAAGCTTTCTTT
J: TRBJ2-7; length: 14; size: .; V: TRBV5-1; D: .; CDR3: CASRNRGGSYEQYF; DNA: TGCGCCAGCCGAAACAGGGGGGGCTCCTACGAGCAGTACTTC
J: TRBJ2-6; length: 15; size: once; V: TRBV30; D: .; CDR3: CACGSGSAGANVLTF; DNA: TGTGCCTGCGGGTCAGGATCCGCTGGGGCCAACGTCCTGACTTTC
J: TRBJ1-4; length: 14; size: few; V: TRBV7-9; D: .; CDR3: CASSFLRSGEKLFF; DNA: TGTGCCAGCAGCTTCCTCAGGTCCGGGGAAAAACTGTTTTTT
J: TRBJ1-3; length: 16; size: .; V: TRBV5-4; D: .; CDR3: CASSLAGGGTGNTIYF; DNA: TGTGCCAGCAGCTTGGCCGGGGGAGGCACGGGAAACACCATATATTTT
J: TRBJ2-2; length: 16; size: .; V: TRBV19; D: .; CDR3: CASSLPNRAFSGELFF; DNA: TGTGCCAGTAGCCTCCCCAACAGGGCATTCTCCGGGGAGCTGTTTTTT
J: TRBJ1-4; length: 14; size: .; V: TRBV5-6; D: .; CDR3: CASSLSPGAEKLFF; DNA: TGTGCCAGCAGCCTGTCCCCGGGCGCCGAAAAACTGTTTTTT
J: TRBJ1-1; length: 15; size: once; V: TRBV6-5; D: .; CDR3: CASSYAQGSWTEAFF; DNA: TGTGCCAGCAGTTACGCACAGGGTTCGTGGACTGAAGCTTTCTTT
J: TRBJ1-2; length: 16; size: once; V: TRBV19; D: .; CDR3: CASSIEVAGLAYGYTF; DNA: TGTGCCAGTAGTATAGAGGTGGCAGGTCTGGCCTATGGCTACACCTTC
J: TRBJ2-1; length: 12; size: .; V: TRBV5-1; D: .; CDR3: CASSLVNNEQFF; DNA: TGCGCCAGCAGCTTGGTTAACAATGAGCAGTTCTTC
J: TRBJ2-5; length: 16; size: .; V: TRBV29-1; D: TRBD1; CDR3: CSVEDLGTGDGETQYF; DNA: TGCAGCGTTGAAGATCTCGGGACAGGGGATGGAGAGACCCAGTACTTC
J: TRBJ1-1; length: 12; size: .; V: TRBV11-3; D: .; CDR3: CASSSRHTEAFF; DNA: TGTGCCAGCAGTTCCAGGCACACTGAAGCTTTCTTT
J: TRBJ2-1; length: 16; size: .; V: TRBV19; D: .; CDR3: CASRLTGYASYNEQFF; DNA: TGTGCCAGTAGGTTGACCGGGTACGCCTCCTACAATGAGCAGTTCTTC
J: TRBJ2-7; length: 12; size: .; V: TRBV27; D: .; CDR3: CASSSRSYEQYF; DNA: TGTGCCAGCAGTTCCAGGAGCTACGAGCAGTACTTC
J: TRBJ1-4; length: 15; size: .; V: TRBV10-3; D: .; CDR3: CAISDSPQGNEKLFF; DNA: TGTGCCATCAGTGACTCGCCGCAGGGTAATGAAAAACTGTTTTTT
J: TRBJ1-3; length: 14; size: .; V: TRBV9; D: .; CDR3: CASSVATSGNTIYF; DNA: TGTGCCAGCAGCGTAGCCACCTCTGGAAACACCATATATTTT
J: TRBJ2-6; length: 15; size: .; V: TRBV7-9; D: TRBD1; CDR3: CASSPTGAGANVLTF; DNA: TGTGCCAGCAGCCCTACAGGGGCTGGGGCCAACGTCCTGACTTTC